This section outlines one T cell receptor beta chain sequence together with its context. This entry is derived from a study of blood T cell repertoires in COVID-19. In the study overall: The United States, Italy and Spain supplied acute and convalescent COVID-19 samples. In each case, the material was cDNA or gDNA derived from T cells, B-cell-depleted T cells, or PBMCs.

Study processing details: Quantification of nucleated cells was approximated via reference gene primer amplification. The table came from immunoSEQ multiplex PCR; TCRdb's copy has only in-frame clones and leaves some out. That table is the source of V, J and clone size, and D and trimming were worked out from the DNA. The repertoire has approximately 140,000 clones, around 84% of them found once; the top ten carry approximately 8.2%. CDR1 is KGHSH, CDR2 LQKENI, per germline. The CDR3 sequence is 12 residues long. With 5 bases removed from V and 7 bases from J, the gap between germline ends came to 9 bases.

Sequencing used peripheral blood. The TCR sequence derives from a woman aged 55-70 years with acute or convalescent COVID-19. The chain uses TRBV18 and TRBJ2-1; D may be TRBD1 (6 bases). CDR3 DNA: TGTGCCAGCTCAACAGGGTCTAATGAGCAGTTCTTC. It translates to CASSTGSNEQFF.